This T cell receptor (beta chain) was observed in a study of shared clonotypes between healthy human individuals. Overall study context: Every donor yielded three CD4 naive, three CD4 memory, two CD8 naive and one CD8 memory plate. General observations from the study: Despite large depth, sorted-subset datasets appeared incompletely sequenced. Only blood samples were collected, and tissue repertoires likely differ.

CD45RO-negative CD8 cells positively selected for CCR7 made up the naive population, which excluded terminally differentiated effector memory CD45RA+ cells. Splitting of each subset's genomic DNA was done evenly across several immunoSEQ plates. Assay used: immunoSEQ multiplex PCR; TCRdb lists only in-frame clones, some missing. Of about 2 million clones listed, about 95% are singletons. Regarding this clone: The antigen remains unidentified.

The V gene end was trimmed by 10 bases and the J gene end by 10 bases; junction bases not matched to a gene: 13. The CDR3 is made up of 14 amino acids. Germline loops: CDR1 SNHLY, CDR2 FYNNEI. The clonotype originates from a man aged 18 to 30 in good health. The specimen sequenced was naive CD8+ T cells sorted from blood. V usage is TRBV2 and J usage is TRBJ2-2; 9 bases are shared with TRBD2. The CDR3 DNA reads TGTGCCATTGACTCCGGGACTAGCATGAAGGAGCTGTTTTTT. Amino acids: CAIDSGTSMKELFF.